The entry that follows covers one T cell receptor (beta chain) sequence. The entry originates in a study of control samples from healthy donors and cancer patients. Measured with immunoSEQ multiplex PCR; TCRdb has only the in-frame clones, and not every one. The data show some 79,000 clones, approximately 84% seen once. The ends lost 5 bases at V and 7 bases at J; junction bases unmatched: 5. The CDR3 sequence is 14 residues long. CDR1 and CDR2 (germline): MDHEN, SYDVKM. This chain connects TRBV28 to TRBJ1-5, with 10 bases lining up with TRBD1. The sequence came from a woman in her forties or fifties in good health. Input material: blood. The CDR3: CASSVGQGRQPQHF. The CDR3 nucleotides are TGTGCCAGCAGTGTGGGACAGGGGAGACAGCCCCAGCATTTT.